This T cell receptor (beta chain) is from a study of blood T cell repertoires in COVID-19 (dated by TCRdb to the early 2020s). Context from the whole study: Samples covering the acute and convalescent phases of COVID-19 were provided by collaborators in the United States, Italy and Spain. The prospective study material was composed of cDNA or gDNA derived from T cells, B-cell-depleted T cells, or PBMCs. HLA class I and class II types, where available, came from metadata supplied by the sample provider rather than from assay-based typing. The repertoires were released in a freely available public database meant as a resource for research on the immune response to SARS-CoV-2. A de-identified subject ID, COVID-19 status, age in years and sex were almost always included in the sample metadata. The samples were drawn from two sources: the first 160 participants of the ongoing ImmuneRACE study, and some 1,300 subjects contributed by 6 global collaborators. The dataset comprised deeply sampled blood TCRbeta repertoires from subjects exposed to, actively infected with, or recovered from COVID-19. Overall study outcomes, separate from this receptor: The amount of clinical and demographic metadata varied by source and participant and was provided uncurated.

In regard to this clone: What this receptor recognizes is not known. No much larger clone is present one base from it, and per-base qualities are unavailable.

The V and J ends are trimmed by 6 bases and 2 bases, leaving 12 bases between them. The CDR3 starts with the cysteine, ends with the phenylalanine, and has 14 residues. The retained sequence is limited to the CDR3, 42 bases, with the frame set at the first base. CDR1 SGHTA and CDR2 FQGTGA are derived from the germline V gene. Participants in the prospective study were aged about 18 to 95 years, lived in under 30 United States geographic areas, and enrolled through a virtual design. To assign participants to cohorts, the prospective study relied on clinical history that participants themselves reported in a screening survey and a study questionnaire. For ImmuneRACE Cohort 3, a participant was defined as recovered based on two consecutive negative NP/OP PCR tests, clearance by a healthcare professional, or resolution of symptoms. In the prospective study, whole blood, serum and a nasopharyngeal or oropharyngeal swab were collected from each participant by mobile phlebotomists. Prospective study participants could optionally give additional blood draws and questionnaires over an approximately two-month period. Blood samples from the prospective study were shipped frozen or at room temperature prior to DNA extraction.

The immunoSEQ Assay, a bias-controlled multiplex PCR, was used to amplify TCRbeta CDR3 regions from genomic DNA. The original methods were these. Nucleated cell counts per sample were estimated from amplification of reference gene primers within the assay. Sequence reads were collapsed and filtered to measure the absolute abundance of every unique TCRbeta CDR3 rearrangement. For each sample, productive Simpson clonality was calculated by taking the square root of Simpson's diversity index across productive rearrangements. TCRdb stores this immuneACCESS table with in-frame sequences only. Part of the clones is absent; in the studies checked, under half of the shortfall reflects unresolved V genes, and no reason is known for the rest. Clone size and V and J calls were adopted from that table, with D and trimming inferred from the DNA. Within this sample are hundreds of thousands of clones, with approximately 86% of them counted one time only. About 1.6% of the sample belongs to the ten largest clones.

Specimen: PBMCs or T cells enriched from blood (not recorded which). The chain is made from TRBV7-3 and TRBJ2-3; a tentative D match to TRBD2 spans 6 bases. This receptor was obtained from a woman aged 45 to 65 who had recovered from COVID-19. The DNA sequence reads TGTGCCAGCAGGTCTAGCGCCATCACAGATACGCAGTATTTT. Its product reads: CASRSSAITDTQYF.